This entry lists 28 T cell receptor beta chains sequenced from one sample in a study of response to subunit inactivated influenza vaccine. Each CDR3 protein is one row after TCRdb ran MiXCR on the RT-PCR reads. Of a few hundred thousand distinct CDR3 sequences listed, about 15% are singletons. The sample here was PBMCs from blood, taken 11 to 12 days after vaccination. The receptors shown here come from a man in his forties or fifties who received an inactivated influenza vaccine.

This clonotype was observed a few times. V is TRBV28 and J is TRBJ2-2; 11 nucleotides line up with TRBD2. The CDR3 contains 14 residues. CDR1 and CDR2 (germline): MDHEN, SYDVKM. The trim removed 6 bases at V and 6 bases at J, leaving 3 bases unmatched. In DNA, the CDR3 is TGTGCCAGCAGACTAGCGGGAGAGGCCGGGGAGCTGTTTTTT. Protein sequence: CASRLAGEAGELFF.

This clonotype was detected only a few times. This CDR3 reads CASSQAGDGANVLTF. DNA for the CDR3: TGCGCCAGCAGCCAAGCAGGGGACGGGGCCAACGTCCTGACTTTC. The V gene is TRBV4-1, the J gene TRBJ2-6, with D tentatively TRBD1 (6 bases). CDR3 size: 15 residues. Looked up from germline, CDR1 is MGHRA and CDR2 is YSYEKL. Trimming took 1 base from V and 4 from J, leaving 8 bases between them.

The chain carries TRBV7-9 and TRBJ2-7, with 7 bases fitting TRBD1. This CDR3 has 16 residues. Germline V CDR1 and CDR2: SEHNR, FQNEAQ (reference sequence). V shed 5 bases and J 2 bases; nucleotides not matched to a gene: 12. The CDR3 nucleotides are TGTGCCAGCAGCGACGGAAAGACAGGGAACCCCTACGAGCAGTACTTC. Translating it yields CASSDGKTGNPYEQYF.

There are many counts of this clonotype. CDR3 in amino acids: CSARRDSPLEQYF. Written as DNA, the CDR3 is TGCAGTGCTAGACGGGACTCTCCCCTCGAGCAGTACTTC. The chain couples TRBV20-1 to TRBJ2-7; D possibly corresponds to TRBD2 (6 bases). The germline CDR1 and CDR2 sequences are DFQATT and SNEGSKA (reference sequence). V was pared by 2 bases and J by 6 bases, with 14 bases between. The CDR3 length is 13 residues.

The chain is built from TRBV7-2 and TRBJ2-7; D uncertain. Trimming left V 1 base short and J 2 bases short, with 12 bases between. The CDR3 runs 15 residues. Germline CDR1 and CDR2: SGHTA and FQGNSA. The CDR3 region has the DNA TGTGCCAGCAGCTTAGGGGTGTACGGCCCCTACGAGCAGTACTTC. Translation gives CASSLGVYGPYEQYF.

This clonotype has ten or more counts. The genes are TRBV29-1 and TRBJ1-2, with 7 bases identical to TRBD1. CDR3 length: 11 amino acids. The J segment lost 9 bases and the V segment lost 5 bases, leaving 6 bases of the junction unmatched. CDR1 SQVTM and CDR2 ANQGSEA come from the germline V gene. The CDR3: CSVTGEARYTF. In nucleotides, the CDR3 is TGCAGCGTTACAGGGGAGGCTCGCTACACCTTC.

The chain has TRBV15 and TRBJ2-2; D gene ambiguous. CDR1 LNHNV and CDR2 YYDKDF come from the germline V gene (reference sequence). The CDR3 has 12 amino acids. Trimming took off 3 bases at V and 7 bases at J, with 6 bases between the two ends. CDR3 DNA: TGTGCCACCAGCAGCATTGGCGGGGAGCTGTTTTTT. Translation gives CATSSIGGELFF. Full variable domain (rest looked up from reference TRBV15 and TRBJ2-2): DAMVIQNPRYQVTQFGKPVTLSCSQTLNHNVMYWYQQKSSQAPKLLFHYYDKDFNNEADTPDNFQSRRPNTSFCFLDIRSPGLGDTAMYLCATSSIGGELFFGEGSRLTVL.

This clonotype was seen a few times. J is TRBJ2-3 and V is TRBV7-2, with 7 bases identical to TRBD1. CDR1 and CDR2 (germline): SGHTA, FQGNSA. CDR3 length: 14 residues. J gave up 10 bases and V 5 bases, and 12 bases lay outside the gene matches. CDR3 loop: CASSRGQPPSAQYF. In nucleotides, the CDR3 is TGTGCCAGCAGCCGGGGACAGCCCCCTTCAGCGCAGTATTTT.

This clonotype came up a few times. The gene calls are TRBV7-2 and TRBJ2-7; no clear D gene. The CDR3 runs 16 residues. Trimming pared 4 bases from V and 1 base from J, leaving 17 bases between. Per the germline V gene, CDR1 is SGHTA and CDR2 is FQGNSA. CDR3 loop: CASSWDPGLSSYEQYF. In DNA, the CDR3 is TGTGCCAGCAGCTGGGATCCCGGGCTTTCTTCCTACGAGCAGTACTTC.

The chain is built from TRBV20-1 and TRBJ2-7; a possible D gene is TRBD2 (5 bases). Germline V CDR1 and CDR2: DFQATT, SNEGSKA (reference sequence). The CDR3 extends over 12 amino acids. In DNA form, the CDR3 reads TGCAATTTCAGCGGAGCCTTCTACGAGCAGTACTTC. This codes for CNFSGAFYEQYF.

V gene TRBV12-3 or TRBV12-4 combines with J gene TRBJ1-3, with unresolved D. V lost 6 bases and J lost 0, with 6 bases in between. This CDR3 is built from 13 residues. The CDR3 sequence is CASRMSSGNTIYF. The CDR3 bases are TGTGCCAGCAGGATGAGCTCTGGAAACACCATATATTTT.

This clonotype was picked up many times. The chain is built from TRBV12-3 or TRBV12-4 and TRBJ2-4; 11 positions match TRBD2. The CDR3 covers 17 residues. J gave up 2 bases and V 3 bases, and 6 bases lay outside the gene matches. For the CDR3, the DNA is TGTGCCAGCAGTTTTAGTAGCGGGGGGGCGACCAAAAACATTCAGTACTTC. As protein: CASSFSSGGATKNIQYF.

This clonotype was seen a handful of times. The V gene is TRBV12-3 or TRBV12-4, the J gene TRBJ2-1; TRBD2 matches 8 bases. The CDR3 totals 14 residues. Trimming cost V 3 bases and J 5 bases; bases outside gene matches: 3. CDR3: CASSFTGGDNEQFF. In DNA form, the CDR3 reads TGTGCCAGCAGTTTCACGGGGGGGGACAATGAGCAGTTCTTC.

V gene TRBV6-1 combines with J gene TRBJ1-4; 8 bases are shared with TRBD1. V lost 3 bases and J lost 12; bases outside the gene matches: 6. The CDR3 runs 13 residues. Looked up from germline, CDR1 is MNHNS and CDR2 is SASEGT. The CDR3 nucleotides are TGTGCCAGCAGTGACGGACAGGGCCTAGAACTGTTTTTT. Protein: CASSDGQGLELFF.

This chain links TRBV5-1 with TRBJ2-2; the D gene is possibly TRBD1 (6 bases). Germline V lookup: CDR1 SGHRS, CDR2 YFSETQ. The CDR3 spans 17 residues. V was pared by 2 bases and J by 2 bases, with 16 bases between. The CDR3 DNA is TGCGCCAGCAGCTTCGGATCAGGGGCACAAAACACCGGGGAGCTGTTTTTT. Protein product: CASSFGSGAQNTGELFF.

The V gene is TRBV14, the J gene TRBJ2-4; TRBD1 is a possible D gene (6 bases). CDR3 length: 18 residues. Trimming removed 0 bases from V and 1 base from J, with 16 bases in between. Germline V CDR1 and CDR2: SGHDN, FVKESK. The chain's CDR3 is CASSQEVVGGHAKNIQYF. CDR3 in DNA: TGTGCCAGCAGCCAAGAAGTAGTTGGGGGCCATGCCAAAAACATTCAGTACTTC.

This clonotype was picked up a small number of times. DNA of the CDR3: TGTGCCAGCAGCTTAGTGGTTCAGACCGGTGAGCAGTTCTTC. Translation: CASSLVVQTGEQFF. The chain recombines TRBV7-2 with TRBJ2-1; D uncertain. The CDR3 is 14 residues long. Germline values: CDR1 SGHTA, CDR2 FQGNSA. V lost 1 base, J lost 9 bases, and 13 bases lay in between.

In its sample, this clonotype was seen a few times. The chain recombines TRBV20-1 with TRBJ2-5; no firm D call. This CDR3 contains 13 residues. The V gene's germline CDR1 is DFQATT and CDR2 SNEGSKA (reference sequence). Trimming removed 3 bases from V and 5 bases from J, with 13 bases in between. The CDR3 protein is CSARLLRTETQYF. In DNA form, the CDR3 reads TGCAGTGCTAGGTTGCTCCGGACCGAGACCCAGTACTTC.

This clonotype was seen a few times. V gene TRBV12-3 or TRBV12-4 combines with J gene TRBJ2-1; 10 bases fit TRBD2. There are 14 residues in the CDR3. With 6 bases clipped from V and 8 bases from J, the junction kept 7 bases outside the gene matches. In DNA, the CDR3 is TGTGCCAGCAGCTCCCGGGGGACTAGCGATGAGCAGTTCTTC. Protein: CASSSRGTSDEQFF.

This clonotype was found a few times. The genes are TRBV12-3 or TRBV12-4 and TRBJ2-1, with D perhaps TRBD1 or TRBD2 (5 bases each). The CDR3 runs 14 residues. With 3 bases removed from V and 8 bases from J, the gap between germline ends came to 14 bases. The CDR3 nucleotides are TGTGCCAGCAGTTTTTCTGCGAGGGGAGATGAGCAGTTCTTC. Translated, it gives CASSFSARGDEQFF.

The chain uses TRBV18 and TRBJ1-2; D possibly corresponds to TRBD1 (6 bases). Trimming cost V 0 bases and J 4 bases, with 15 bases left between them. CDR3 length equals 16 residues. From germline, CDR1 is KGHSH and CDR2 LQKENI. The CDR3 DNA follows: TGTGCCAGCTCACCACCTGGTAACAGGGCCACCTATGGCTACACCTTC. It yields the protein CASSPPGNRATYGYTF.

There are many counts of this clonotype. Relative to the germline gene, one junction end is altered; a read error may explain this. The gene calls are TRBV12-3 or TRBV12-4 and TRBJ1-1; TRBD1 is a possible D gene (6 bases). The CDR3 totals 18 residues. The CDR3, as DNA: TGTGCCAGCAGTTTTGGGGCACCCTTGACAGGCCTGAACGCTGAAGCTTTCTTT. Translating it yields CASSFGAPLTGLNAEAFF.

V is TRBV9 and J is TRBJ2-3; 9 nucleotides align to TRBD2. The length of the CDR3 is 15 residues. Unmatched junction bases numbered 4, after V lost 0 bases and J lost 5 bases. Germline loops: CDR1 SGDLS, CDR2 YYNGEE. The CDR3 sequence is CASSVGGRAGDTQYF. In nucleotides, the CDR3 is TGTGCCAGCAGCGTAGGCGGGAGGGCCGGAGATACGCAGTATTTT.

The chain is built from TRBV10-3 and TRBJ1-6; D is unresolved. The CDR3 extends over 13 amino acids. The V end was cut by 3 bases, the J end by 7 bases, with 7 bases between. CDR1 is ENHRY and CDR2 is SYGVKD in the germline V gene. The CDR3 reads CAISDNENSPLHF. CDR3 nucleotides: TGTGCCATCAGTGACAATGAGAATTCACCCCTCCACTTT.

This clonotype showed up many times. The V and J genes are TRBV9 and TRBJ2-7; D could derive from TRBD1 or TRBD2 (5 bases each). The germline CDR1 and CDR2 sequences are SGDLS and YYNGEE. V was clipped by 0 bases and J by 5 bases, with 12 bases between them. The CDR3 sequence is 14 residues long. CDR3 sequence reads: CASSVGRGEHEQYF. The CDR3 region has the DNA TGTGCCAGCAGCGTAGGTCGAGGGGAGCACGAGCAGTACTTC.

The rearrangement links TRBV18 to TRBJ2-1; 10 bases agree with TRBD2. Trimming took 2 bases from V and 6 from J; bases not matched to a gene: 7. The CDR3 has 16 residues. Germline-derived CDR1 and CDR2 are KGHSH and LQKENI. CDR3 sequence reads: CASSPFVSGGANEQFF. CDR3 DNA: TGTGCCAGCTCACCATTCGTAAGCGGGGGGGCCAATGAGCAGTTCTTC. Combining the CDR3 with reference TRBV18 and TRBJ2-1 gives the whole variable domain NAGVMQNPRHLVRRRGQEARLRCSPMKGHSHVYWYRQLPEEGLKFMVYLQKENIIDESGMPKERFSAEFPKEGPSILRIQQVVRGDSAAYFCASSPFVSGGANEQFFGPGTRLTVL.

In regard to this clonotype: A clone one base away is much larger, so this may be a read error. The chain joins TRBV6-1 to TRBJ1-4; 12 positions agree with TRBD1. The V gene end was trimmed by 9 bases and the J gene end by 8 bases; junction bases not matched to a gene: 10. This CDR3 contains 15 residues. Germline loops: CDR1 MNHNS, CDR2 SASEGT. CDR3 sequence: CARSQGQGAGEKLFF. DNA of the CDR3: TGTGCCAGGAGTCAGGGACAGGGGGCGGGGGAAAAACTGTTTTTT.

This clonotype was seen many times. The rearrangement uses TRBV7-3 and TRBJ1-2, with D uncertain. The CDR3 is 12 residues long. The germline gives CDR1 SGHTA, CDR2 FQGTGA. Trimming took off 6 bases at V and 4 bases at J, with 9 bases between the two ends. In DNA form, the CDR3 reads TGTGCCAGCAGTTCGGACGGCTATGGCTACACCTTC. Protein product: CASSSDGYGYTF.